This TCR beta chain is drawn from a study of blood T cell repertoires in COVID-19. Study as a whole: Sample material is recorded as cDNA or gDNA derived from T cells, B-cell-depleted T cells, or PBMCs.

Deletions cut 5 bases from V and 5 bases from J, with 10 bases between. CDR1 is DFQATT and CDR2 is SNEGSKA in the germline V gene (reference sequence). This CDR3 is built from 11 residues. The protocol was immunoSEQ multiplex PCR, while the TCRdb copy is restricted to in-frame clones and leaves out a portion. The sample shows some 270,000 clones, 89% of them seen only once. This clonotype was sampled from a woman aged 35 to 49 who had recovered from COVID-19. Specimen: PBMCs or T cells enriched from blood (not recorded which). The chain employs TRBV20-1 and TRBJ2-7, with D perhaps TRBD2 (6 bases). CDR3 sequence (DNA): TGCAGTGCTTGGGCGGGGAACGAGCAGTACTTC. This gives the protein CSAWAGNEQYF.